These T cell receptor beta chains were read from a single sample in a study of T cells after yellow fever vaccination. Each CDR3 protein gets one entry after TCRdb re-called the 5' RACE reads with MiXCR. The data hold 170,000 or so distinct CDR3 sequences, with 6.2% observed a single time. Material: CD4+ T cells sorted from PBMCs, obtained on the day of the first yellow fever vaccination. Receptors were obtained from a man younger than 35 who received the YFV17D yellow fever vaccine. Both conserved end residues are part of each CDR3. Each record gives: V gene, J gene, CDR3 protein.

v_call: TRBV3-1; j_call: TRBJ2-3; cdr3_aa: CASSTRFRRGDDTQYF
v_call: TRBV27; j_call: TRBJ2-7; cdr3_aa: CASSTDWSEQYF
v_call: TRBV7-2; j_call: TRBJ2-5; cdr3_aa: CASSLQGGGQETQYF
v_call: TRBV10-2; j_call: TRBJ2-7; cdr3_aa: CASSSYLGQASSYEQYF
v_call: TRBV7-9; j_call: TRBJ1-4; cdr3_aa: CASSFTRGDEKLFF
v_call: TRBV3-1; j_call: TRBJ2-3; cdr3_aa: CASSQGSGGTDTQYF
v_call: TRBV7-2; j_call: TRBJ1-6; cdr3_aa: CASSLGARGNSPLHF
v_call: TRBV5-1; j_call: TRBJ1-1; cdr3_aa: CASSPLRALGVGTEAFF
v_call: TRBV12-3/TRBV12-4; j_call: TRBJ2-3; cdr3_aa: CASTGTRTDTQYF
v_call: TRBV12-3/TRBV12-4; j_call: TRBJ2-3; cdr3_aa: CASSLDRTGVDTQYF
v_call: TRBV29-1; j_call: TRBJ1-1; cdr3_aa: CSVGQGGGTEAFF
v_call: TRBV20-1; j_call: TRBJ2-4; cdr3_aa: CSAVQGLQYF
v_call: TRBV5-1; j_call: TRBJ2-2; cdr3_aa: CASSQDRANGELFF
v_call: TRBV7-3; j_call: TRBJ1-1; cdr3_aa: CASSQEGTATEAFF
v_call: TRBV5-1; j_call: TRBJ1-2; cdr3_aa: CASSLGEANYGYTF
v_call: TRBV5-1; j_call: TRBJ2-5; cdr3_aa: CASSLDGQGIETQYF
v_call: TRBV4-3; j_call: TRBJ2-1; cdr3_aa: CASSQSPGQYEQFF
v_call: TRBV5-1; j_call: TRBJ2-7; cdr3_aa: CASSLGQLQGEQYF
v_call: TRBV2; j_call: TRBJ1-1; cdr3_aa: CASSGSGTRVTEAFF
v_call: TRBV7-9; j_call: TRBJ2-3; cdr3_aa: CASSLVRATNTQYF
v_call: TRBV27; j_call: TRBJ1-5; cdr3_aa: CASRSSVGRGNQPQHF
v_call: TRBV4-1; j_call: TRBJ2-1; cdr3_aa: CASSQPGQGVSNEQFF
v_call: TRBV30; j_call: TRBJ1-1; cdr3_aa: CAWSPQGGTEAFF
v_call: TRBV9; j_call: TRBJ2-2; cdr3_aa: CASSPRPLRGNTGELFF
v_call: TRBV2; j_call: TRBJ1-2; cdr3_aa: CASSADGRLGYTF
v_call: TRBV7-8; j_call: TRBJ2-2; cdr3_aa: CASRFQRIGTGELFF